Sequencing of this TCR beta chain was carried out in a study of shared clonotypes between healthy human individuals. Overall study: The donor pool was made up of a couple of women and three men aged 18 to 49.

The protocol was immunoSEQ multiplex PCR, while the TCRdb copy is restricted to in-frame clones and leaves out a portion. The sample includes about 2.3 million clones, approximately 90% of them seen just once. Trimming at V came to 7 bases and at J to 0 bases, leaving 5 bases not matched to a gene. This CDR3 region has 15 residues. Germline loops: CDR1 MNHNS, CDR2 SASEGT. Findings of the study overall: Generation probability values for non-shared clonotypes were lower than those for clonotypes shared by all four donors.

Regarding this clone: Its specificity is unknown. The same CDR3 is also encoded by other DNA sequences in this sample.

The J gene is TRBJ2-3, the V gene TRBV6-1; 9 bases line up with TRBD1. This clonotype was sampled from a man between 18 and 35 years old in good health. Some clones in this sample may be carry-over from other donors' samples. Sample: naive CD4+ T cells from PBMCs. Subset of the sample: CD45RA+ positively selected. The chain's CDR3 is CASTGTGLSTDTQYF. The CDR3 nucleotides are TGTGCCAGCACCGGGACAGGGTTGAGCACAGATACGCAGTATTTT.